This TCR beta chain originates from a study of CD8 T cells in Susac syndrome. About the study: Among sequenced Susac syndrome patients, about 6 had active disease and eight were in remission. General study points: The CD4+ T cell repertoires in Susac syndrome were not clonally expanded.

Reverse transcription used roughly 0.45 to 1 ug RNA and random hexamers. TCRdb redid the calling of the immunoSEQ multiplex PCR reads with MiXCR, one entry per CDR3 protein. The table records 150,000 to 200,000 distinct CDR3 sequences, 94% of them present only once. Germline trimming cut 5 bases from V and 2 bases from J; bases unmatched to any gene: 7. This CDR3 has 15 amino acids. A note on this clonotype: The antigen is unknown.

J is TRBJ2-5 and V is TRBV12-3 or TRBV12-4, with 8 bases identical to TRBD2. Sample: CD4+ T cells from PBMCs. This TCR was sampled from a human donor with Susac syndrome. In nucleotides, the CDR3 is TGTGCCAGCAGTCCGGGTAGCGGGGCACAAGAGACCCAGTACTTC. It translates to CASSPGSGAQETQYF.